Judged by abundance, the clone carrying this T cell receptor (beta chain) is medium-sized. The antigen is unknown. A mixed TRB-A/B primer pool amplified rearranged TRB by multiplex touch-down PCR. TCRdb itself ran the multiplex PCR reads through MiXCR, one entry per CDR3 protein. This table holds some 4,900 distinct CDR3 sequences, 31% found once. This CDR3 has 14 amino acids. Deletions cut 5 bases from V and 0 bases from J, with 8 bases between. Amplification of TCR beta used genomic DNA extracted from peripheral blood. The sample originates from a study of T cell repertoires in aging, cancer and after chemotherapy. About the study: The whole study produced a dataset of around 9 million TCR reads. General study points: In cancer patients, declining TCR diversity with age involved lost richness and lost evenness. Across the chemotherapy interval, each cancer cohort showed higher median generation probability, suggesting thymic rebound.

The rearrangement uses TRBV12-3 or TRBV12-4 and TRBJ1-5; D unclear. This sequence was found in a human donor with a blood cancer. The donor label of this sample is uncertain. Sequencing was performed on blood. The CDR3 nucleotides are TGTGCCAGCAGTCCTCCATATAGCAATCAGCCCCAGCATTTT. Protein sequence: CASSPPYSNQPQHF.